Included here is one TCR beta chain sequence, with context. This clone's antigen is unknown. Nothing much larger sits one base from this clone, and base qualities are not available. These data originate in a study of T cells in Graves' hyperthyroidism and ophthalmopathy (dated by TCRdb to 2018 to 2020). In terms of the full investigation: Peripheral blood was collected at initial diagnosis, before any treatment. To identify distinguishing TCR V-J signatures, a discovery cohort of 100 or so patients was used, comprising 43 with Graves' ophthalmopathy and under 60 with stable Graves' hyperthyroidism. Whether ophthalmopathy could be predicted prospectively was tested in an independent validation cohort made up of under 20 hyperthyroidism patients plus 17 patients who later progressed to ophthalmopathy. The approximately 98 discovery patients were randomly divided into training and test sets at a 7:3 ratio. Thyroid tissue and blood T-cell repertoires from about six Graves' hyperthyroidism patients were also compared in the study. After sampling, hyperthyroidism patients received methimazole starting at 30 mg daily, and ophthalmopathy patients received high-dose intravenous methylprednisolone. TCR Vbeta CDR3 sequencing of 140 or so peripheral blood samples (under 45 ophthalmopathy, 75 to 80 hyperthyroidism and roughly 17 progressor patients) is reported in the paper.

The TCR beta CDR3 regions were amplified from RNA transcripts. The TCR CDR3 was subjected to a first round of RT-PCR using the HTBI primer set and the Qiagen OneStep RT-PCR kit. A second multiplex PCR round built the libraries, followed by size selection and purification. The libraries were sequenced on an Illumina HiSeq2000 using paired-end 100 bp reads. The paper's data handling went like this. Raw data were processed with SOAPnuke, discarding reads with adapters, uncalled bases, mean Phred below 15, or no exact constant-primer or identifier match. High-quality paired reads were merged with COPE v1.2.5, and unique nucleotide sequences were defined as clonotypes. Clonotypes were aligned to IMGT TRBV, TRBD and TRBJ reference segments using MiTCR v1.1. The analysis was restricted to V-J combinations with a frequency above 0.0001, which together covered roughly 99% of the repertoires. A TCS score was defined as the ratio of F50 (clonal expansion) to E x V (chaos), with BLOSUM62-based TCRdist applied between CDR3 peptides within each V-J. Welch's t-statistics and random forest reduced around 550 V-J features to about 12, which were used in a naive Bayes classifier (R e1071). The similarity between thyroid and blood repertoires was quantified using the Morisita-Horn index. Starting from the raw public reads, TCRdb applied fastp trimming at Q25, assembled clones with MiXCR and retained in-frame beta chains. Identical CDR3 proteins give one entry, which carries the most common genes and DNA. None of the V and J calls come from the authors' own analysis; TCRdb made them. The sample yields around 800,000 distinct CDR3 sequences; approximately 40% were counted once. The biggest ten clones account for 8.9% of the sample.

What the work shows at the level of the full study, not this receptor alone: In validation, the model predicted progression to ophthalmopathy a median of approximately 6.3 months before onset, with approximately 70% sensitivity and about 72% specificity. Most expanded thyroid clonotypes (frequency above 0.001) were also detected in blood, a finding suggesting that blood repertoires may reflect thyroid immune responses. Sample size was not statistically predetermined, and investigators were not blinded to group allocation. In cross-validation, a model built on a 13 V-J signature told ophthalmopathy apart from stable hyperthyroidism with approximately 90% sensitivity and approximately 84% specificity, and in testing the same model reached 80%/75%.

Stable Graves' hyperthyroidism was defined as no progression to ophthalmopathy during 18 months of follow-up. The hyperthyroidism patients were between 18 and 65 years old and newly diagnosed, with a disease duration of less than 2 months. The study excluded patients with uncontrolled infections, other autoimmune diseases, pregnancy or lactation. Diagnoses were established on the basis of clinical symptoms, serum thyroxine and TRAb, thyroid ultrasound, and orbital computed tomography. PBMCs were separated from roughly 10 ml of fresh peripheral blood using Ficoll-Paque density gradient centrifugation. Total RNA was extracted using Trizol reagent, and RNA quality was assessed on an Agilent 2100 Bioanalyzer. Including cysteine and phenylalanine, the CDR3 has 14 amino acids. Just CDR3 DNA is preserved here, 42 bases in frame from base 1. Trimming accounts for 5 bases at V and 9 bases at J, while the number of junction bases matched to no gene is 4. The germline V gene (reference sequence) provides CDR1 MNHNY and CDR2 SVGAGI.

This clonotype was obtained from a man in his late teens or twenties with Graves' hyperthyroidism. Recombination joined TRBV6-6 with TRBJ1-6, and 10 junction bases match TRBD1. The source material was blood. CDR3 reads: CASSTRTGGSPLHF. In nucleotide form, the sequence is TGTGCCAGCAGTACCCGGACAGGGGGTTCACCCCTCCACTTT.